This is a list of T cell receptor beta chains from one sample in a study of blood T cell repertoires in COVID-19. Libraries were prepared by immunoSEQ multiplex PCR; TCRdb keeps only in-frame clonotypes and omits some of them. The sample holds under 200,000 clones; about 85% are singletons and the top ten take 7%. The specimen sequenced was peripheral blood. The source is a woman at least 80 years old in a cohort sampled during active or convalescent COVID-19. The CDR3 runs from the conserved cysteine through the conserved F or W. Each record gives: J gene, V gene, D gene, clone size, CDR3 protein, CDR3 DNA. The D gene is left open where the match is weak. Some rows have no size entry. The others give once, few or many, or a class for an expanded clone.

J gene: TRBJ2-1; V gene: TRBV7-2; D gene: TRBD1; clone size: -; CDR3 protein: CASSLDRGQDNEQFF; CDR3 DNA: TGTGCCAGCAGCTTGGACAGGGGGCAGGACAATGAGCAGTTCTTC
J gene: TRBJ1-5; V gene: TRBV30; D gene: -; clone size: -; CDR3 protein: CAWSFAGRQPQHF; CDR3 DNA: TGTGCCTGGAGTTTCGCAGGGCGGCAGCCCCAGCATTTT
J gene: TRBJ1-1; V gene: TRBV7-9; D gene: TRBD1; clone size: -; CDR3 protein: CASSLASTGRNF; CDR3 DNA: TGTGCCAGCAGCTTAGCGTCGACAGGGAGAAATTTT
J gene: TRBJ1-4; V gene: TRBV4-1; D gene: -; clone size: -; CDR3 protein: CASSHPRAGSLNEKLFF; CDR3 DNA: TGCGCCAGCAGCCACCCCCGGGCGGGGAGCCTTAATGAAAAACTGTTTTTT
J gene: TRBJ1-1; V gene: TRBV5-1; D gene: -; clone size: -; CDR3 protein: CASSLEGTGTGTEAFF; CDR3 DNA: TGCGCCAGCAGCTTGGAGGGTACAGGGACCGGAACTGAAGCTTTCTTT
J gene: TRBJ2-5; V gene: TRBV12-5; D gene: TRBD2; clone size: -; CDR3 protein: CASGSWTSRETQYF; CDR3 DNA: TGTGCTAGTGGTTCCTGGACTAGTCGGGAGACCCAGTACTTC
J gene: TRBJ2-3; V gene: TRBV5-1; D gene: TRBD2; clone size: -; CDR3 protein: CASSLGSGRGTDTQYF; CDR3 DNA: TGCGCCAGCAGCTTGGGTAGCGGGAGGGGCACAGATACGCAGTATTTT
J gene: TRBJ1-5; V gene: TRBV19; D gene: -; clone size: -; CDR3 protein: CASSTTLRSNQPQHF; CDR3 DNA: TGTGCCAGTAGTACAACCCTACGGTCAAATCAGCCCCAGCATTTT
J gene: TRBJ1-2; V gene: TRBV6-6; D gene: -; clone size: -; CDR3 protein: CASSYNPKDGDYGYTF; CDR3 DNA: TGTGCCAGCAGTTACAATCCCAAAGACGGGGACTATGGCTACACCTTC
J gene: TRBJ2-1; V gene: TRBV5-4; D gene: -; clone size: -; CDR3 protein: CASSLGNAREQFF; CDR3 DNA: TGTGCCAGCAGCTTAGGTAACGCTAGGGAGCAGTTCTTC
J gene: TRBJ1-2; V gene: TRBV7-9; D gene: TRBD1; clone size: -; CDR3 protein: CASSPIMGQPNYGYTF; CDR3 DNA: TGTGCCAGCAGCCCTATTATGGGACAGCCTAACTATGGCTACACCTTC
J gene: TRBJ1-2; V gene: TRBV27; D gene: TRBD1; clone size: -; CDR3 protein: CASSSTGTGGLSYTF; CDR3 DNA: TGTGCCAGCAGTTCGACCGGGACAGGGGGCTTGAGCTACACCTTC
J gene: TRBJ2-7; V gene: TRBV24-1; D gene: TRBD1; clone size: -; CDR3 protein: CATSDSPGTGEMDEQYF; CDR3 DNA: TGTGCCACCAGTGATTCACCCGGGACAGGGGAAATGGACGAGCAGTACTTC
J gene: TRBJ1-2; V gene: TRBV5-1; D gene: -; clone size: once; CDR3 protein: CASSFYRVQDYGYTF; CDR3 DNA: TGCGCCAGCAGCTTTTATCGGGTACAAGACTATGGCTACACCTTC
J gene: TRBJ1-2; V gene: TRBV29-1; D gene: -; clone size: few; CDR3 protein: CSVDSPQGYTF; CDR3 DNA: TGCAGCGTTGATAGCCCTCAGGGCTACACCTTC
J gene: TRBJ1-2; V gene: TRBV9; D gene: -; clone size: -; CDR3 protein: CASSPGIYGYTF; CDR3 DNA: TGTGCCAGCAGCCCAGGGATTTATGGCTACACCTTC
J gene: TRBJ1-1; V gene: TRBV10-3; D gene: -; clone size: -; CDR3 protein: CAISESTEKGTFF; CDR3 DNA: TGTGCCATCAGTGAGTCTACTGAAAAGGGGACTTTCTTT
J gene: TRBJ2-7; V gene: TRBV25-1; D gene: -; clone size: -; CDR3 protein: CASSDRRYEQYF; CDR3 DNA: TGTGCCAGCAGTGATAGGAGATACGAGCAGTACTTC
J gene: TRBJ1-2; V gene: TRBV27; D gene: -; clone size: -; CDR3 protein: CASSPRRQLNYGYTF; CDR3 DNA: TGTGCCAGCAGCCCCCGGAGGCAGCTGAACTATGGCTACACCTTC
J gene: TRBJ2-5; V gene: TRBV10-2; D gene: TRBD2; clone size: once; CDR3 protein: CASSVTGGGIQETQYF; CDR3 DNA: TGCGCCAGCAGTGTTACGGGCGGGGGTATACAAGAGACCCAGTACTTC
J gene: TRBJ2-5; V gene: TRBV7-2; D gene: TRBD2; clone size: -; CDR3 protein: CASSLVFSGGAEETQYF; CDR3 DNA: TGTGCCAGCAGCTTAGTTTTTAGCGGGGGGGCAGAAGAGACCCAGTACTTC
J gene: TRBJ1-2; V gene: TRBV6-5; D gene: -; clone size: -; CDR3 protein: CASRDSANYGYTF; CDR3 DNA: TGTGCCAGCAGGGACAGCGCTAACTATGGCTACACCTTC
J gene: TRBJ1-3; V gene: TRBV7-5; D gene: -; clone size: -; CDR3 protein: CARSLAPAIGESPGNTIYF; CDR3 DNA: TGTGCCAGAAGCTTAGCCCCCGCCATAGGAGAATCCCCTGGAAACACCATATATTTT
J gene: TRBJ2-1; V gene: TRBV5-1; D gene: TRBD1; clone size: -; CDR3 protein: CASNRDSYNEQFF; CDR3 DNA: TGCGCCAGCAACCGGGACAGCTACAATGAGCAGTTCTTC
J gene: TRBJ2-7; V gene: TRBV12-3/TRBV12-4; D gene: -; clone size: -; CDR3 protein: CASTPSYEQYF; CDR3 DNA: TGTGCCAGCACCCCTTCCTACGAGCAGTACTTC
J gene: TRBJ2-7; V gene: TRBV11-2; D gene: TRBD1; clone size: -; CDR3 protein: CASSVRTGGAYEQYF; CDR3 DNA: TGTGCCAGCAGCGTCCGTACAGGGGGCGCGTACGAGCAGTACTTC
J gene: TRBJ1-2; V gene: TRBV7-2; D gene: -; clone size: once; CDR3 protein: CASSLATGQSNYGYTF; CDR3 DNA: TGTGCCAGCAGCTTAGCGACCGGACAGTCTAATTATGGCTACACCTTC
J gene: TRBJ1-1; V gene: TRBV27; D gene: -; clone size: -; CDR3 protein: CASSFSRAGYGAFF; CDR3 DNA: TGTGCCAGCAGTTTCTCTCGAGCAGGATACGGAGCTTTCTTT
J gene: TRBJ2-3; V gene: TRBV3-1/TRBV3-2; D gene: -; clone size: -; CDR3 protein: CASSLTDTQYF; CDR3 DNA: TGTGCCAGCAGTCTCACAGATACGCAGTATTTT